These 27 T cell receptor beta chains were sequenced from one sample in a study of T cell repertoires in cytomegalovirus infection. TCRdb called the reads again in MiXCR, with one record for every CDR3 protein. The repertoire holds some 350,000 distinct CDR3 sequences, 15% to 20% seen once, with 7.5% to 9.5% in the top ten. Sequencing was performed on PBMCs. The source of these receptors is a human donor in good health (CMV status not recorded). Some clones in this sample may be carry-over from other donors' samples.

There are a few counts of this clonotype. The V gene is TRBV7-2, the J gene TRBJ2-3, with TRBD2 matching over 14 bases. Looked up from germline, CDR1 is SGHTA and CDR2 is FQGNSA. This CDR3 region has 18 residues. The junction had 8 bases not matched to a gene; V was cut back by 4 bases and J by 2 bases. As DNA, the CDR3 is TGTGCCAGCAGCTCCAGACTAGCGGGGGGGGAAGTCACAGATACGCAGTATTTT. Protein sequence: CASSSRLAGGEVTDTQYF.

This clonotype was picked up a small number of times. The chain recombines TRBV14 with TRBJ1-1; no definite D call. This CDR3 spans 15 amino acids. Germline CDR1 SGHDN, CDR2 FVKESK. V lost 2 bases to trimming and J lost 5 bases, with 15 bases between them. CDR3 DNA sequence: TGTGCCAGCAGCCAATATAGTCCCGGAGGAACTGAAGCTTTCTTT. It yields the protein CASSQYSPGGTEAFF.

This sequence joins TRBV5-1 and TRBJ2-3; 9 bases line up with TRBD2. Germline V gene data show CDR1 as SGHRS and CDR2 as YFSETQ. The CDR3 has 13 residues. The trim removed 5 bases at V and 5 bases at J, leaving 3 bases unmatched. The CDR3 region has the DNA TGCGCCAGCAGTAGCGGGAGTGGAGATACGCAGTATTTT. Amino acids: CASSSGSGDTQYF.

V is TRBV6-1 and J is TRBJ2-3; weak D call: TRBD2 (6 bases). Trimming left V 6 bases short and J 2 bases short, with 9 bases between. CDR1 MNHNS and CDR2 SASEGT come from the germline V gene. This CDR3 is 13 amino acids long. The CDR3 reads CASRRGTTDTQYF. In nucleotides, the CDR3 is TGTGCCAGCAGGCGGGGTACCACAGATACGCAGTATTTT.

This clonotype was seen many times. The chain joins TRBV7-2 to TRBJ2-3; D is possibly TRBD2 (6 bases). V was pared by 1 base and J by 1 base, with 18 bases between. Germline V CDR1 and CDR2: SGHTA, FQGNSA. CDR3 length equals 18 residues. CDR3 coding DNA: TGTGCCAGCAGCTTAGGAGGCCCAGGGTGGGGGGGCACAGATACGCAGTATTTT. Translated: CASSLGGPGWGGTDTQYF.

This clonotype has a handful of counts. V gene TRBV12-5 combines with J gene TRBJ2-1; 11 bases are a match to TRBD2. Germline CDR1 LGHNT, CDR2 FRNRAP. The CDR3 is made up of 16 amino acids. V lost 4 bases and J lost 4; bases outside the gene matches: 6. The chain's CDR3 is CASGSPGTSGYNEQFF. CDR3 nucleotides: TGTGCTAGTGGTTCCCCCGGGACTAGCGGATACAATGAGCAGTTCTTC.

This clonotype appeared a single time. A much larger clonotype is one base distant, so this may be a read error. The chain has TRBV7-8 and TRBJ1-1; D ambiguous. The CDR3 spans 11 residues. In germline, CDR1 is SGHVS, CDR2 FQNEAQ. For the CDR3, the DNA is TGTGCCAGCAGCTTACTAGGTGAAGCTTCCTTT. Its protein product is CASSLLGEASF. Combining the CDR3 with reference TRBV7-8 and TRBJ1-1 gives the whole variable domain GAGVSQSPRYKVAKRGQDVALRCDPISGHVSLFWYQQALGQGPEFLTYFQNEAQLDKSGLPSDRFFAERPEGSVSTLKIQRTQQEDSAVYLCASSLLGEASFGQGTRLTVV.

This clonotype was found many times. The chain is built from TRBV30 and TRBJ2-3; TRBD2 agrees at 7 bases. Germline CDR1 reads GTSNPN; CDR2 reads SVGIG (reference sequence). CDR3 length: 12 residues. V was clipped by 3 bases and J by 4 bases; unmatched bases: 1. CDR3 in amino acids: CAWRTSPDTQYF. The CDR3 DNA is TGTGCCTGGAGGACTAGCCCAGATACGCAGTATTTT. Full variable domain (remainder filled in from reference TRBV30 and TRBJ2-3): SQTIHQWPATLVQPVGSPLSLECTVEGTSNPNLYWYRQAAGRGLQLLFYSVGIGQISSEVPQNLSASRPQDRQFILSSKKLLLSDSGFYLCAWRTSPDTQYFGPGTRLTVL.

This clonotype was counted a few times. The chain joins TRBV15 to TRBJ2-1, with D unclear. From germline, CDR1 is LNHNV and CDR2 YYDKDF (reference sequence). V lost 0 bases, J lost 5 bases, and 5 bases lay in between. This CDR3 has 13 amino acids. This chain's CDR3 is CATSRDRHNEQFF. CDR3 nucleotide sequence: TGTGCCACCAGCAGAGACAGGCACAATGAGCAGTTCTTC.

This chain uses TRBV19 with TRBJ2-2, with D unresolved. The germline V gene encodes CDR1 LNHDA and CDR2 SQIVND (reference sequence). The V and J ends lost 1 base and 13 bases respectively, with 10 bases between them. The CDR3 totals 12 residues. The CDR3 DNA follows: TGTGCCAGTAGTATAGCTAACGGTCGGCTGTTTTTT. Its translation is CASSIANGRLFF.

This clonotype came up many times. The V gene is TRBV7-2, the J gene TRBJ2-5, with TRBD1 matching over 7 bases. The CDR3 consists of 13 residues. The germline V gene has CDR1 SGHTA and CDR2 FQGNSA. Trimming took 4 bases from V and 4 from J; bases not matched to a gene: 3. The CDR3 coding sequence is TGTGCCAGCAGCTCCAACAGGGGAGAGACCCAGTACTTC. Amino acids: CASSSNRGETQYF.

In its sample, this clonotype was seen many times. The CDR3 DNA reads TGTGCCAGCAGCCCGGGACAGAGGACAGATACGCAGTATTTT. Translation gives CASSPGQRTDTQYF. V gene TRBV7-9 combines with J gene TRBJ2-3; 7 bases agree with TRBD1. Germline V gene data show CDR1 as SEHNR and CDR2 as FQNEAQ (reference sequence). The CDR3 sequence is 14 residues long. With V trimmed by 5 bases and J by 3 bases, 5 bases remained unmatched.

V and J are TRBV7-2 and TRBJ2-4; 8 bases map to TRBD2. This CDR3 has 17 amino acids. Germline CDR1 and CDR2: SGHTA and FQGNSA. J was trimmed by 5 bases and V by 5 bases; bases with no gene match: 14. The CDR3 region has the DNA TGTGCCAGCAGCCCCCAAGGCGGGGGGCGGGTCCAAAACATTCAGTACTTC. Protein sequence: CASSPQGGGRVQNIQYF.

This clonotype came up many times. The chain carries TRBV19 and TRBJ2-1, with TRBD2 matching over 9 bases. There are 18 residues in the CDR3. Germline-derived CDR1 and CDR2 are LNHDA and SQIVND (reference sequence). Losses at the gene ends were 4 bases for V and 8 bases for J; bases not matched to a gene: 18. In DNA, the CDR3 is TGTGCCAGTAGTAGGGACTTTGCGGGAGGGCCCAATAGGGATGAGCAGTTCTTC. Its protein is CASSRDFAGGPNRDEQFF.

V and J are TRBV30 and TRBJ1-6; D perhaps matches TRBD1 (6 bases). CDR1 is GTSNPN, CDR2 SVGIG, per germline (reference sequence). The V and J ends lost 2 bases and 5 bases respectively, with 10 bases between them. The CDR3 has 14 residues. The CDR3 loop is CAWSRGQDNSPLHF. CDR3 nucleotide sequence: TGTGCCTGGAGTAGGGGACAAGATAATTCACCCCTCCACTTT.

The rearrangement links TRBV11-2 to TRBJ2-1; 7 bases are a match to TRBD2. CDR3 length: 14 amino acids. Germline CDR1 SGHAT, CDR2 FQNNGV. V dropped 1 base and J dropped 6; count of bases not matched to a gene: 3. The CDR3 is CASSLGGSPNEQFF. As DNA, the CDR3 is TGTGCCAGCAGCTTAGGCGGGAGTCCCAATGAGCAGTTCTTC.

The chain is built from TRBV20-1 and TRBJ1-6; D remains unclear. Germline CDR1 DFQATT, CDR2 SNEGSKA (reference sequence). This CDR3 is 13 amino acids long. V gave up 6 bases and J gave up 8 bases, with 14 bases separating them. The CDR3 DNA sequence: TGCAGTGCAACCCGAGGGCCCGATTCACCCCTCCACTTT. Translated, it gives CSATRGPDSPLHF.

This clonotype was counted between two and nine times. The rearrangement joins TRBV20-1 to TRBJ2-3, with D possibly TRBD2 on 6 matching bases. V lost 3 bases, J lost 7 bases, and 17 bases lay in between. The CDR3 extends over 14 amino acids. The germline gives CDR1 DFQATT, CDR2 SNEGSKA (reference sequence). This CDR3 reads CSARVSGVLNTQYF. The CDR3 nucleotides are TGCAGTGCTAGGGTTAGCGGAGTTTTAAATACGCAGTATTTT.

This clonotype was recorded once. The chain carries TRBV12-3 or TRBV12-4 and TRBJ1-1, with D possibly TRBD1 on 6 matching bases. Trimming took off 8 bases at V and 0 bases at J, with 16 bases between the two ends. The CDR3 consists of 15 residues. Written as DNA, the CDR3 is TGTGCCAGCCGAAATAGGGGGGTAATGAACACTGAAGCTTTCTTT. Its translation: CASRNRGVMNTEAFF.

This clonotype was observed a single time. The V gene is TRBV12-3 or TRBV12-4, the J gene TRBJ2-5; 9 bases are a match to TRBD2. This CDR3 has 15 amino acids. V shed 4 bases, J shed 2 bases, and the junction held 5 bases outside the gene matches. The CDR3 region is CASSSPTSGQETQYF. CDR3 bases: TGTGCCAGCAGTTCCCCGACTAGCGGACAAGAGACCCAGTACTTC.

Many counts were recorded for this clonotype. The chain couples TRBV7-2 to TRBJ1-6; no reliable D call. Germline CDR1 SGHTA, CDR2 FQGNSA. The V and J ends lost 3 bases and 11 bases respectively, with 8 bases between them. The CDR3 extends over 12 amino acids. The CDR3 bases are TGTGCCAGCAGCTTCGAGTTAACACCCCTCCACTTT. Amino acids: CASSFELTPLHF.

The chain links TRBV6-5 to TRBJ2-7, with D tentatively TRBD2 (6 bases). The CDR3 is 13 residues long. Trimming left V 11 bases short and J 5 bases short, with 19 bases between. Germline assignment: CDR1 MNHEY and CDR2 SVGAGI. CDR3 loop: CAASRGEVHEQYF. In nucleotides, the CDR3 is TGTGCCGCCAGTCGCGGGGAAGTCCACGAGCAGTACTTC.

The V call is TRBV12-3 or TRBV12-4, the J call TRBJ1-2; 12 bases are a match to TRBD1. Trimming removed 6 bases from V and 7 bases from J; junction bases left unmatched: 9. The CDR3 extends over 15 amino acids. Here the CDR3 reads CASSRGGQGATGYTF. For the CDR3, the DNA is TGTGCCAGCAGCCGGGGGGGACAGGGGGCAACTGGCTACACCTTC.

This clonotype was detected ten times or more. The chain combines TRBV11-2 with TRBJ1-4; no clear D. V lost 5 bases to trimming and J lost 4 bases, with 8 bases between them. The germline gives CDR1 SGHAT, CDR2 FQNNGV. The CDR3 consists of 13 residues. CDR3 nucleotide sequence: TGTGCCAGCAGCCGGTACAATAATGAAAAACTGTTTTTT. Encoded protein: CASSRYNNEKLFF.

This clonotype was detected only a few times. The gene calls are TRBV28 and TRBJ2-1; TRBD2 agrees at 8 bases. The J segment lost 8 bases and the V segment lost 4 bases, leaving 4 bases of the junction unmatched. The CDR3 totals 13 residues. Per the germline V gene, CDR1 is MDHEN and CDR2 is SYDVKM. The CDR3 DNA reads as TGTGCCAGCAGTTCGGGGGGGGGGGATGAGCAGTTCTTC. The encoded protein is CASSSGGGDEQFF.

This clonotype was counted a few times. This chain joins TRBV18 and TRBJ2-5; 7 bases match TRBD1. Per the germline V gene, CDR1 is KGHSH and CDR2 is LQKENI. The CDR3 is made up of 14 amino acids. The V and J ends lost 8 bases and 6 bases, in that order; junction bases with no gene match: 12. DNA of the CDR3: TGTGCCAGCAGCCCGGGACAGATAATAAAGACCCAGTACTTC. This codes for CASSPGQIIKTQYF.

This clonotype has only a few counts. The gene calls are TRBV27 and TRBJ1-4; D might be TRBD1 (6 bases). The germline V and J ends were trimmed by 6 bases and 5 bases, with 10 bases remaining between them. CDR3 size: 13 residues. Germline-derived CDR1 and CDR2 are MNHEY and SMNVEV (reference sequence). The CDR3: CASREGQNEKLFF. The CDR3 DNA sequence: TGTGCCAGCAGAGAGGGACAAAATGAAAAACTGTTTTTT.